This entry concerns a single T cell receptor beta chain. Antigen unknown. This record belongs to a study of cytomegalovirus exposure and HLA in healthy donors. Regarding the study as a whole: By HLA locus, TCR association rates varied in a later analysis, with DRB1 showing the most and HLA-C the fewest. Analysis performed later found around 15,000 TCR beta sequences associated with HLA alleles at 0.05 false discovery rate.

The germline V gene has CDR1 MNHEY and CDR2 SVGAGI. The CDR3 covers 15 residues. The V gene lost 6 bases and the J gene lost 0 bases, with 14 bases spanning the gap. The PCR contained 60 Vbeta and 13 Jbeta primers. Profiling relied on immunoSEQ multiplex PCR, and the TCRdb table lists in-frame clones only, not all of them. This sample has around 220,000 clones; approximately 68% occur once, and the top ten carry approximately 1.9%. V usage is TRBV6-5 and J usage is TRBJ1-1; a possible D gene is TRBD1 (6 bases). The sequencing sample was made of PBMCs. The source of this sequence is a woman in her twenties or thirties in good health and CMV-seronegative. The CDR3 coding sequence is TGTGCCAGCAGCCATGGACAGACCATGAACACTGAAGCTTTCTTT. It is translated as CASSHGQTMNTEAFF.